This T cell receptor beta chain was captured by sequencing in a study of cytomegalovirus exposure and HLA in healthy donors. Study information: One earlier analysis, a look at 180 million or so T cells, found some 120 million unique TCR beta sequences. Study findings and constraints: Researchers reported in a later analysis that common viral pathogens appeared linked to several top clusters. A later analysis linked a missense DCLRE1C variant to TCR beta V- and J-gene trimming. There were some V segments, including TRBV6-2 and TRBV6-3, excluded as indistinguishable.

Details on this clone: Its specificity is unknown.

The study ran its PCR with 60 Vbeta and 13 Jbeta primers. Only in-frame clones appear in the TCRdb table, and some are missing; sequencing was by immunoSEQ multiplex PCR. The table lists under 130,000 clones, around 76% of them singletons. V was shortened by 4 bases and J by 1 base, with 14 bases between the two germline ends. The CDR3 contains 16 residues. From germline, CDR1 is MNHEY and CDR2 SVGAGI. The sequence derives from a woman aged 18-30 years in good health and CMV-seropositive. What was sequenced was PBMCs. This chain joins TRBV6-5 and TRBJ2-1; no clear D. The CDR3 loop reads CASSSPVARSYNEQFF. CDR3 coding DNA: TGTGCCAGCAGTTCCCCGGTAGCTCGATCCTACAATGAGCAGTTCTTC.